Described below is a single T cell receptor (beta chain) sequence and its context. Its antigen is as yet unknown. The data were obtained in a study of response to subunit inactivated influenza vaccine. Study-level points and caveats: The authors put forward the suggestion that each seasonal influenza vaccination may bring in only a limited number of new T cells.

MiXCR, run by TCRdb on the RT-PCR reads, gives a single entry per CDR3 protein. Found here are approximately 490,000 distinct CDR3 sequences, 7.2% of them singletons; the top ten hold around 12%. The clonotype was recovered from a man between 50 and 69 years old who received an inactivated influenza vaccine. The sample here was PBMCs from blood, taken less than 25 months after vaccination.

The CDR3 region has the DNA TGTGCCAGCAGCTTGGGACGCCTGGGGAATGAGCAGTTCTTC. Translation: CASSLGRLGNEQFF. This chain links TRBV7-2 with TRBJ2-1; D is possibly TRBD1 or TRBD2 (5 bases each). Trimming left V 3 bases short and J 7 bases short, with 13 bases between. CDR1 and CDR2 (germline): SGHTA, FQGNSA. This CDR3 spans 14 amino acids. Combining the CDR3 with reference TRBV7-2 and TRBJ2-1 gives the whole variable domain GAGVSQSPSNKVTEKGKDVELRCDPISGHTALYWYRQSLGQGLEFLIYFQGNSAPDKSGLPSDRFSAERTGGSVSTLTIQRTQQEDSAVYLCASSLGRLGNEQFFGPGTRLTVL.